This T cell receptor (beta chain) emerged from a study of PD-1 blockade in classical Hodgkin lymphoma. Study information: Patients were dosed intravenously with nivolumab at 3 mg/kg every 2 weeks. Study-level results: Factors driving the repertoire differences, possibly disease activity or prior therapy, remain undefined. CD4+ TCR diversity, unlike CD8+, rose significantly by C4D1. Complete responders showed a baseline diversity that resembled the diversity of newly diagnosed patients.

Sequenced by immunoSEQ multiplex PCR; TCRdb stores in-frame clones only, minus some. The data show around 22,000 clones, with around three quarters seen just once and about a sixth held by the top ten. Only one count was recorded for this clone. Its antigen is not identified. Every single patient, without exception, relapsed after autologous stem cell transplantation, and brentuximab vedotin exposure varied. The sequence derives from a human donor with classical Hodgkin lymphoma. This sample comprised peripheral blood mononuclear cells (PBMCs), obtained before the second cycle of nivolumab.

The CDR3 spells CASSLDRGPGNTIYF. CDR3 sequence (DNA): TGTGCCAGCAGCTTGGACAGGGGGCCGGGAAACACCATATATTTT. The V call is TRBV7-8, the J call TRBJ1-3, with 11 bases aligning to TRBD1. V was pared by 3 bases and J by 4 bases, with 2 bases of the junction left unmatched. The CDR3 sequence is 15 residues long. The germline V gene has CDR1 SGHVS and CDR2 FQNEAQ.